Shown below are 11 T cell receptor beta chains from a single sample sequenced in a study of long-term antiretroviral therapy in people with HIV (dated 2022 in TCRdb). The immunoSEQ hsTCRB v3.0 assay was used at survey level resolution to sequence the TRB variable region. The table was pulled from immuneACCESS by TCRdb, which kept in-frame rearrangements only. Such tables lose some clones; where checked, under half of the loss comes from unresolved V genes, and the rest has no known cause. The sample yields tens of thousands of clones; around 82% were counted once. The top ten hold 7.2% of the sample. Sequenced material: unsorted PBMCs, taken 1.5 years after starting antiretroviral therapy. The receptors shown here come from a man aged 30 to 39 with HIV.

The table lists this clone with a few counts. The chain couples TRBV5-4 to TRBJ2-1; a weak D match, TRBD2 (6 bases). V was pared by 2 bases and J by 2 bases, with 17 bases between. There are 17 residues in the CDR3. Per germline, CDR1 SGHNT and CDR2 YYREEE (reference sequence). The CDR3 region is CASSFSAGRGAYNEQFF. CDR3 bases: TGTGCCAGCAGCTTTTCGGCGGGGCGGGGCGCCTACAATGAGCAGTTCTTC.

The sample holds one count of this clone. The J gene is TRBJ1-1, the V gene TRBV19; 7 nucleotides agree with TRBD1. Germline-derived CDR1 and CDR2 are LNHDA and SQIVND (reference sequence). Unmatched junction bases numbered 6, after V lost 4 bases and J lost 1 base. The CDR3 spans 15 residues. Here the CDR3 DNA reads TGTGCCAGTAGTACGACAGGGATGTGGAACACTGAAGCTTTCTTT. Amino acids: CASSTTGMWNTEAFF. Filled out from reference TRBV19 and TRBJ1-1, the complete variable domain reads DGGITQSPKYLFRKEGQNVTLSCEQNLNHDAMYWYRQDPGQGLRLIYYSQIVNDFQKGDIAEGYSVSREKKESFPLTVTSAQKNPTAFYLCASSTTGMWNTEAFFGQGTRLTVV.

V gene TRBV6-1 combines with J gene TRBJ1-5; TRBD1 is a possible D gene (5 bases). With 2 bases removed from V and 2 bases from J, the gap between germline ends came to 13 bases. The CDR3 is 16 amino acids. Germline V gives CDR1 MNHNS, CDR2 SASEGT. The CDR3 DNA is TGTGCCAGCAGTGAAAGTGGGGCGGCGGGCAATCAGCCCCAGCATTTT. Its translation is CASSESGAAGNQPQHF.

This clone was recorded once. The chain carries TRBV27 and TRBJ2-5, with a weak D call TRBD2 (7 bases). The CDR3 spans 15 residues. CDR1 MNHEY and CDR2 SMNVEV come from the germline V gene (reference sequence). V was shortened by 3 bases and J by 1 base, with 12 bases between the two germline ends. Here the CDR3 DNA reads TGTGCCAGCAGTTTTTCCCGGGGGGCCCAAGAGACCCAGTACTTC. Translating it yields CASSFSRGAQETQYF.

In this sample, this clone turned up a few times. J is TRBJ2-7 and V is TRBV10-3; D ambiguous. Trimming shortened V by 0 bases and J by 3 bases, and 3 bases separated the two germline ends. Germline values: CDR1 ENHRY, CDR2 SYGVKD. This CDR3 region has 12 residues. CDR3 DNA sequence: TGTGCCATCAGTGAGTCGATCTACGAGCAGTACTTC. Translating it yields CAISESIYEQYF.

The J gene is TRBJ2-5, the V gene TRBV7-9, with TRBD2 as a possible D gene (6 bases). Trimming shortened V by 0 bases and J by 4 bases, and 9 bases separated the two germline ends. The CDR3 is 14 residues long. CDR1 and CDR2 (germline): SEHNR, FQNEAQ (reference sequence). CDR3 nucleotide sequence: TGTGCCAGCAGCTTAGCGGGGGGAGTAGAGACCCAGTACTTC. Translating gives CASSLAGGVETQYF.

This clone was detected only once. The rearrangement uses TRBV29-1 and TRBJ1-1; 11 bases map to TRBD1. J lost 1 base, V lost 7 bases, and 2 bases had no gene match. Per germline, CDR1 SQVTM and CDR2 ANQGSEA. The CDR3 loop spans 13 amino acids. The CDR3, as DNA: TGCAGCGCTGGGACAGGGGGGAACACTGAAGCTTTCTTT. Translation: CSAGTGGNTEAFF.

This chain uses TRBV5-4 with TRBJ2-5, with D possibly matching TRBD1 (6 bases). V was shortened by 4 bases and J by 0 bases, with 10 bases between the two germline ends. Per the germline V gene, CDR1 is SGHNT and CDR2 is YYREEE (reference sequence). This CDR3 contains 14 residues. The CDR3 here is CASSQQGDQETQYF. CDR3 DNA sequence: TGTGCCAGCAGCCAACAGGGAGACCAAGAGACCCAGTACTTC. The entire variable domain, with the rest obtained from reference TRBV5-4 and TRBJ2-5, is as follows: ETGVTQSPTHLIKTRGQQVTLRCSSQSGHNTVSWYQQALGQGPQFIFQYYREEENGRGNFPPRFSGLQFPNYSSELNVNALELDDSALYLCASSQQGDQETQYFGPGTRLLVL.

The rearrangement links TRBV5-8 to TRBJ2-7; 11 bases fit TRBD2. This CDR3 region has 13 residues. The ends lost 4 bases at V and 6 bases at J; junction bases unmatched: 3. Per germline, CDR1 SGHTS and CDR2 YDEGEE. CDR3 DNA sequence: TGTGCCAGCAGCCCGGGACTAGCGGTCGAGCAGTACTTC. Encoded protein: CASSPGLAVEQYF.

This chain uses TRBV5-4 with TRBJ2-3; D call uncertain. Trimming cost V 0 bases and J 2 bases, with 10 bases left between them. Germline V gene data show CDR1 as SGHNT and CDR2 as YYREEE (reference sequence). This CDR3 has 15 amino acids. CDR3: CASSLALGFTDTQYF. The CDR3 nucleotides read TGTGCCAGCAGCTTGGCTCTCGGTTTCACAGATACGCAGTATTTT.

The rearrangement links TRBV11-2 to TRBJ2-6, with TRBD2 as a possible D gene (6 bases). There are 15 residues in the CDR3. V was trimmed by 3 bases and J by 6 bases, leaving 12 bases between them. Per germline, CDR1 SGHAT and CDR2 FQNNGV. The CDR3 bases are TGTGCCAGCAGCTTGACTAGTTCGTTGGCCAACGTCCTGACTTTC. Protein product: CASSLTSSLANVLTF.